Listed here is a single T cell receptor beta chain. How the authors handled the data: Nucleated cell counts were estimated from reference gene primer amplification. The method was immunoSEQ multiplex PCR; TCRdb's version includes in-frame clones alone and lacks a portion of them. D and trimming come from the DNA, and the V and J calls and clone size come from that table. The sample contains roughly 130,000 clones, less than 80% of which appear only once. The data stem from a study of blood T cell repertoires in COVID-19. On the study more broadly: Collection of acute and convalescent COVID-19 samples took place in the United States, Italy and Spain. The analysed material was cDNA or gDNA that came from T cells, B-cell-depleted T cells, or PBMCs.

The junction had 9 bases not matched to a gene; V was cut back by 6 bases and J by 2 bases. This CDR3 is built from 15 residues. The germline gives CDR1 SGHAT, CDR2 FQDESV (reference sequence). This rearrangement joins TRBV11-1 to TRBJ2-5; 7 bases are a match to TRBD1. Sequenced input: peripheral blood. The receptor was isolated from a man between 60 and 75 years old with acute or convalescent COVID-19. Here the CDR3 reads CASRPLSGGQETQYF. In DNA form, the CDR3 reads TGTGCCAGCAGACCTTTATCAGGGGGACAAGAGACCCAGTACTTC.